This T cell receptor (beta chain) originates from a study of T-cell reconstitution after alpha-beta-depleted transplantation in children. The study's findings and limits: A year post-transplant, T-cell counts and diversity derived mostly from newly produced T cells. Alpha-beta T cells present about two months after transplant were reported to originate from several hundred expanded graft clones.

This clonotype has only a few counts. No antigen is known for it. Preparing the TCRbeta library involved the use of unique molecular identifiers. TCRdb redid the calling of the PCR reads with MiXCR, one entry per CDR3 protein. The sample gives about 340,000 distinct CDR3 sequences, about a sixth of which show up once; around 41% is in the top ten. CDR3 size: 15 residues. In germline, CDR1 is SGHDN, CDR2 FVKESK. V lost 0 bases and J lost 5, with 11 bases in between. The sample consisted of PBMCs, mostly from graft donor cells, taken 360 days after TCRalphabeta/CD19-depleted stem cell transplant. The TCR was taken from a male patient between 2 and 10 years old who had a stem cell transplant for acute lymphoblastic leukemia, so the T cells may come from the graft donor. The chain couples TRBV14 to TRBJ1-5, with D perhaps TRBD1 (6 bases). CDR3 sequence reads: CASSQEQGLDQPQHF. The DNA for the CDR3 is TGTGCCAGCAGCCAAGAACAGGGACTGGATCAGCCCCAGCATTTT.